The TCR beta chain described here comes from a study of T cell responses to AZD1222 COVID-19 vaccine. The study's findings and limits: Females outnumbered males among donors, who were mostly white British; clonal diversity was possibly underestimated. Only a handful of people who got AZD1222 tested seropositive at baseline.

With regard to this clone: Its antigen remains unknown.

Germline trimming cut 4 bases from V and 4 bases from J; bases unmatched to any gene: 7. The CDR3 totals 16 residues. CDR1 LGHDT and CDR2 YNNKEL come from the germline V gene (reference sequence). The protocol was immunoSEQ multiplex PCR, while the TCRdb copy is restricted to in-frame clones and leaves out a portion. Of about 140,000 clones listed, 80% to 95% are singletons. The starting material was peripheral blood, obtained on day 0 of AZD1222 vaccination. The chain has TRBV3-1 (or the pseudogene TRBV3-2) and TRBJ2-2, with 9 bases matching TRBD2. The clonotype was recovered from an adult in good health. The DNA of the CDR3 is TGTGCCAGCAGCCGGCGGGGGGGCCGTGTCACCGGGGAGCTGTTTTTT. It encodes CASSRRGGRVTGELFF.